This entry lists 25 T cell receptor beta chains sequenced from one sample in a study of neurological immune-mediated disorders. Time point of the sample: longitudinal time-point 3. TCRdb re-called the 5' RACE reads with MiXCR, one entry per CDR3 protein. The sample consists of more than 100,000 distinct CDR3 sequences, 10% to 12% of them appearing once. The specimen sequenced was PBMCs. The receptors were sampled from a female donor with HTLV-1-associated myelopathy (HAM/TSP).

This clonotype was counted at least ten times. The junction differs from germline at one of its ends, possibly a read error. The chain links TRBV15 to TRBJ2-1, with a tentative D call TRBD2 (6 bases). The CDR3 length is 14 residues. The V gene's germline CDR1 is LNHNV and CDR2 YYDKDF (reference sequence). The CDR3 reads CATSRRTTGDEQFF. CDR3 DNA sequence: TGTGCTACCAGCAGACGTACGACGGGGGATGAGCAGTTCTTC.

This clonotype was seen many times. The chain links TRBV20-1 to TRBJ2-7, with 8 bases lining up with TRBD1. Germline assignment: CDR1 DFQATT and CDR2 SNEGSKA (reference sequence). The CDR3 is 13 amino acids. CDR3 bases: TGCAGCCCTTCTCGACAGGGGAGCTACGAGCAGTACTTC. Its translation: CSPSRQGSYEQYF.

This clonotype was counted many times. The chain joins TRBV11-1 to TRBJ2-7; 14 bases are shared with TRBD2. Germline V gene data show CDR1 as SGHAT and CDR2 as FQDESV (reference sequence). V shed 5 bases, J shed 5 bases, and the junction held 8 bases outside the gene matches. The CDR3 runs to 16 residues. The CDR3 sequence is CASSLRLAGGMNEQYF. The CDR3 nucleotides are TGTGCCAGCAGCCTCCGACTAGCGGGGGGGATGAACGAGCAGTACTTC.

There are many counts of this clonotype. This chain joins TRBV3-1 and TRBJ2-5; D not resolved. The V gene lost 1 base and the J gene lost 2 bases, with 5 bases spanning the gap. The CDR3 has 13 residues. Germline CDR1 is LGHDT and CDR2 is YNNKEL (reference sequence). CDR3 sequence: CASSQGFQETQYF. CDR3 sequence (DNA): TGTGCCAGCAGCCAAGGATTTCAAGAGACCCAGTACTTC.

With regard to this clonotype: Since a much larger clone is just one base distant, this may be a read error. The chain couples TRBV20-1 to TRBJ2-2; TRBD2 agrees at 8 bases. V dropped 4 bases and J dropped 1; count of bases not matched to a gene: 11. Germline CDR1 and CDR2: DFQATT and SNEGSKA (reference sequence). This CDR3 spans 17 amino acids. CDR3 sequence: CSAILAGRGVNTGELFF. The CDR3 coding sequence is TGCAGTGCTATACTCGCCGGGCGGGGGGTGAACACCGGGGAGCTGTTTTTT.

Comments on this clonotype: A single base separates this from a much larger clone, so it may be a read error. This chain connects TRBV18 to TRBJ1-2, with a tentative D call TRBD1 (5 bases). Trimming took 6 bases from V and 6 from J, leaving 23 bases between them. The CDR3 length is 16 residues. The germline V gene encodes CDR1 KGHSH and CDR2 LQKENI. CDR3 bases: TGTGCCAGCTCCCGACAGTGTGAATCTACTCTGGATGGCTACACCTTC. Encoded protein: CASSRQCESTLDGYTF.

This clonotype was observed at least ten times. The chain is built from TRBV5-1 and TRBJ2-3; D uncertain. Trimming cost V 4 bases and J 2 bases, with 14 bases left between them. The CDR3 covers 15 residues. Germline CDR1 is SGHRS and CDR2 is YFSETQ. The CDR3 nucleotides read TGCGCCAGCAGCACTTTAGACGGATCCACAGATACGCAGTATTTT. Amino acid sequence: CASSTLDGSTDTQYF. The variable domain in full, with the rest retrieved from reference TRBV5-1 and TRBJ2-3, is KAGVTQTPRYLIKTRGQQVTLSCSPISGHRSVSWYQQTPGQGLQFLFEYFSETQRNKGNFPGRFSGRQFSNSRSEMNVSTLELGDSALYLCASSTLDGSTDTQYFGPGTRLTVL.

This clonotype came up many times. The chain is built from TRBV11-2 and TRBJ1-2, with D uncertain. The CDR3 totals 14 residues. Between the trimmed V and J ends, which lost 4 bases and 6 bases, there was a span of 15 bases. From germline, CDR1 is SGHAT and CDR2 FQNNGV. The CDR3 coding sequence is TGTGCCAGCAGCTCATTGACTGGGGAGCATGGCTACACCTTC. Residues: CASSSLTGEHGYTF.

In this sample, this clonotype turned up many times. The CDR3 spells CSVEDRPGGGGNEQFF. The CDR3 DNA reads as TGCAGCGTTGAAGATCGACCGGGCGGGGGGGGCAATGAGCAGTTCTTC. The rearrangement links TRBV29-1 to TRBJ2-1; 9 bases align to TRBD2. The CDR3 totals 16 residues. From germline, CDR1 is SQVTM and CDR2 ANQGSEA. Germline trimming cut 0 bases from V and 6 bases from J; bases unmatched to any gene: 9.

In its sample, this clonotype was seen many times. This sequence joins TRBV2 and TRBJ2-1; tentative D call: TRBD2 (5 bases). Trimming left V 10 bases short and J 12 bases short, with 13 bases between. In germline, CDR1 is SNHLY, CDR2 FYNNEI. CDR3 size: 10 residues. CDR3: CATDNGGQFF. CDR3 in DNA: TGTGCCACCGACAATGGAGGGCAGTTCTTC. The full variable domain, completed using reference TRBV2 and TRBJ2-1, is EPEVTQTPSHQVTQMGQEVILRCVPISNHLYFYWYRQILGQKVEFLVSFYNNEISEKSEIFDDQFSVERPDGSNFTLKIRSTKLEDSAMYFCATDNGGQFFGPGTRLTVL.

The table lists this clonotype with many counts. V and J are TRBV29-1 and TRBJ2-3; the D gene is possibly TRBD1 (5 bases). Germline V gene lookup returns CDR1 SQVTM and CDR2 ANQGSEA. V shed 2 bases and J shed 2 bases, with 14 bases lying between them. The CDR3 consists of 15 residues. The CDR3 spells CSVETGQGVTDTQYF. CDR3 DNA sequence: TGCAGCGTTGAAACTGGGCAGGGTGTCACAGATACGCAGTATTTT.

A word on this clonotype: This could be a read error, since a much larger clone is one nucleotide away. The genes are TRBV5-1 and TRBJ2-3, with TRBD2 identical over 8 bases. Germline V lookup: CDR1 SGHRS, CDR2 YFSETQ. The J segment lost 2 bases and the V segment lost 1 base, leaving 6 bases of the junction unmatched. The CDR3 extends over 16 amino acids. Here the CDR3 DNA reads TGCGCCAGCAGCTTGCATCGGGGGGGAAACACAGATACGCAGTATTTT. Translation: CASSLHRGGNTDTQYF.

There are many counts of this clonotype. This chain connects TRBV29-1 to TRBJ2-7, with D possibly matching TRBD2 (6 bases). The CDR3 contains 13 residues. V was cut by 4 bases and J by 5 bases, with 15 bases left in between. The V gene's germline CDR1 is SQVTM and CDR2 ANQGSEA. The CDR3 reads CSVAGVINHEQYF. DNA of the CDR3: TGCAGCGTTGCGGGGGTTATTAACCACGAGCAGTACTTC.

This clonotype was found many times. This sequence joins TRBV7-2 and TRBJ2-7, with 10 nucleotides matching TRBD1. The ends lost 5 bases at V and 3 bases at J; junction bases unmatched: 7. Germline V gene data show CDR1 as SGHTA and CDR2 as FQGNSA. The CDR3 length is 15 residues. DNA of the CDR3: TGTGCCAGCAGCCCCAGGACAGGGGGTGGCTACGAGCAGTACTTC. Translated, it gives CASSPRTGGGYEQYF.

This clonotype was found many times. This chain uses TRBV20-1 with TRBJ2-4; possible D gene TRBD1, 6 bases. This CDR3 spans 14 amino acids. Germline V CDR1 and CDR2: DFQATT, SNEGSKA (reference sequence). Trimming took 6 bases from V and 6 from J, leaving 18 bases between them. The CDR3 DNA reads as TGCAGTGCAGAATATACAGGGAGCTTAAACATTCAGTACTTC. This codes for CSAEYTGSLNIQYF.

Many counts were recorded for this clonotype. The rearrangement joins TRBV5-1 to TRBJ2-1; D remains ambiguous. Deletions cut 1 base from V and 6 bases from J, with 11 bases between. This CDR3 spans 14 amino acids. CDR1 SGHRS and CDR2 YFSETQ come from the germline V gene. The CDR3 nucleotides are TGCGCCAGCAGCTTGTCGTTCTCGGTCAATGAGCAGTTCTTC. Translation: CASSLSFSVNEQFF.

This clonotype was recorded at least ten times. The chain combines TRBV20-1 with TRBJ2-7; D is unclear. This CDR3 is 12 amino acids long. Germline V gene data show CDR1 as DFQATT and CDR2 as SNEGSKA (reference sequence). V lost 1 base and J lost 2, with 6 bases in between. In DNA form, the CDR3 reads TGCAGTGCTAGAGTAGGGACCTACGAGCAGTACTTC. Translating gives CSARVGTYEQYF.

This clonotype was seen at least ten times. V gene TRBV12-3 or TRBV12-4 combines with J gene TRBJ2-3; no reliable D call. The CDR3 runs to 14 residues. Trimming removed 6 bases at V and 3 bases at J, with 13 bases between. CDR3 coding DNA: TGTGCCAGCAGCACCACCCCCGAGACAGATACGCAGTATTTT. Translation: CASSTTPETDTQYF.

There are a few counts of this clonotype. The rearrangement links TRBV20-1 to TRBJ2-5; D call uncertain. V lost 5 bases and J 1 base, leaving 17 bases between the germline ends. This CDR3 is built from 15 residues. Germline loops: CDR1 DFQATT, CDR2 SNEGSKA (reference sequence). This chain's CDR3 is CSAPPWPRTQETQYF. The CDR3 coding sequence is TGCAGTGCTCCCCCCTGGCCAAGAACCCAAGAGACCCAGTACTTC.

The table lists this clonotype with many counts. This rearrangement joins TRBV7-8 to TRBJ2-5, with a weak D call TRBD2 (5 bases). V shed 4 bases and J shed 7 bases, with 7 bases lying between them. The CDR3 has 11 amino acids. Germline CDR1 SGHVS, CDR2 FQNEAQ. This chain's CDR3 is CASSSEGTQYF. DNA of the CDR3: TGTGCCAGCAGCTCCGAGGGGACCCAGTACTTC. The full variable domain, with the rest looked up from reference TRBV7-8 and TRBJ2-5, is GAGVSQSPRYKVAKRGQDVALRCDPISGHVSLFWYQQALGQGPEFLTYFQNEAQLDKSGLPSDRFFAERPEGSVSTLKIQRTQQEDSAVYLCASSSEGTQYFGPGTRLLVL.

This clonotype was found many times. The chain combines TRBV7-9 with TRBJ2-7, with TRBD1 as a possible D gene (6 bases). The CDR3 totals 14 residues. V lost 0 bases to trimming and J lost 4 bases, with 10 bases between them. The germline CDR1 and CDR2 sequences are SEHNR and FQNEAQ (reference sequence). The DNA for the CDR3 is TGTGCCAGCAGCTTAGCGCAGGGGCCGTACGAGCAGTACTTC. Protein: CASSLAQGPYEQYF.

At least ten counts were recorded for this clonotype. V and J are TRBV6-6 and TRBJ2-4; D possibly corresponds to TRBD1 (6 bases). Germline CDR1 and CDR2: MNHNY and SVGAGI (reference sequence). V lost 2 bases and J lost 5, with 10 bases in between. The CDR3 length is 14 residues. The CDR3 reads CASSYGPGENIQYF. As DNA, the CDR3 is TGTGCCAGCAGTTACGGGCCAGGGGAAAACATTCAGTACTTC.

In its sample, this clonotype was seen a few times. J is TRBJ2-3 and V is TRBV12-3 or TRBV12-4; 7 nucleotides align to TRBD2. V was pared by 5 bases and J by 6 bases, with 8 bases of the junction left unmatched. This CDR3 spans 14 amino acids. CDR3 nucleotides: TGTGCCAGCAGTCCCCGGACTAGTGCGGATACGCAGTATTTT. This codes for CASSPRTSADTQYF.

This clonotype showed up many times. V gene TRBV24-1 combines with J gene TRBJ2-5; the D gene is possibly TRBD2 (5 bases). Germline assignment: CDR1 KGHDR and CDR2 SFDVKD. This CDR3 has 15 amino acids. Trimming cost V 3 bases and J 4 bases, with 14 bases left between them. The CDR3 protein is CATSDPEGPRETQYF. CDR3 in DNA: TGTGCCACCAGTGATCCCGAGGGCCCCCGAGAGACCCAGTACTTC.

Comment on this clonotype: A single base separates this from a much larger clone, so it may be a read error. The V and J genes are TRBV19 and TRBJ2-7, with D tentatively TRBD1 (6 bases). V lost 11 bases to trimming and J lost 2 bases, with 16 bases between them. This CDR3 comprises 13 residues. The germline gives CDR1 LNHDA, CDR2 SQIVND (reference sequence). The CDR3: CAPLDRRTYEQYF. Written as DNA, the CDR3 is TGTGCCCCCCTAGACAGGCGCACCTACGAGCAGTACTTC.